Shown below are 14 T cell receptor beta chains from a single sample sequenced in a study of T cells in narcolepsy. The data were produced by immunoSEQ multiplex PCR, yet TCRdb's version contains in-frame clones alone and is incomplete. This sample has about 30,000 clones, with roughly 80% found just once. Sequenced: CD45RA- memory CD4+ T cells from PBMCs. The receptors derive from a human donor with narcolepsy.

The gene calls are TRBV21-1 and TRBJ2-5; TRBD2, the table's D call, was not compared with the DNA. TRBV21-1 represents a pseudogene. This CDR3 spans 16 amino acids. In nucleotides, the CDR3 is TGTGCCAGCAGCAAAGAGGGACTAGCGGGGGAAGAGACCCAGTACTTC. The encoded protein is CASSKEGLAGEETQYF.

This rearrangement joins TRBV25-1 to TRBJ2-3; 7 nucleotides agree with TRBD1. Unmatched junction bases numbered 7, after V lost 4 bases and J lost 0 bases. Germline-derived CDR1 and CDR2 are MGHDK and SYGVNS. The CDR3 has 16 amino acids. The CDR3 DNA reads TGTGCCAGCAGTGGCTGGACAGGCGCTAGCACAGATACGCAGTATTTT. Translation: CASSGWTGASTDTQYF.

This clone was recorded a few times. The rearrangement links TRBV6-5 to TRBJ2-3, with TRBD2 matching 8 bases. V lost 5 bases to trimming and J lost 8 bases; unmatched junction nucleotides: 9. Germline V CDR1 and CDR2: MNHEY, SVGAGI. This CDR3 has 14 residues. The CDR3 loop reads CASSVLAGRGTQYF. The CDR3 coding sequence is TGTGCCAGCAGTGTTTTAGCGGGGCGGGGTACGCAGTATTTT.

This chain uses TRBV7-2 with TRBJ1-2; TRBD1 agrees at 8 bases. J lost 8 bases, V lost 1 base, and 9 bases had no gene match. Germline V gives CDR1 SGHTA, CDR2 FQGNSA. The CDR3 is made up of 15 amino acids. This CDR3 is CASSLEVGTGGGYTF. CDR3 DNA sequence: TGTGCCAGCAGCTTAGAGGTCGGGACAGGTGGCGGCTACACCTTC.

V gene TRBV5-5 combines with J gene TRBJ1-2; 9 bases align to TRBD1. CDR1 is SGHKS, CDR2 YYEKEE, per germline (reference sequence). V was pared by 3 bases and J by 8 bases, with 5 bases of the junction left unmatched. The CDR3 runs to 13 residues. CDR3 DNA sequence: TGTGCCAGCAGCTCTGGACAGGGGAGCGGCTACACCTTC. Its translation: CASSSGQGSGYTF.

The CDR3 DNA follows: TGTGCCAGCACCGGGGTTGCCGGGACTAGCGAGCAGTACTTC. The encoded protein is CASTGVAGTSEQYF. The chain carries TRBV6-6 and TRBJ2-7, with 8 bases that match TRBD2. Germline V gene lookup returns CDR1 MNHNY and CDR2 SVGAGI (reference sequence). CDR3 size: 14 residues. With 7 bases clipped from V and 6 bases from J, the junction kept 11 bases outside the gene matches.

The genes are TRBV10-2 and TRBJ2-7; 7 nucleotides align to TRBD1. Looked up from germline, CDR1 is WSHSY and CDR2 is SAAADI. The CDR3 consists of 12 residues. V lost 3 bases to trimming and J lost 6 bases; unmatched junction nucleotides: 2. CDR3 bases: TGCGCCAGCAGTGATGAGGGGGCCGAGCAGTACTTC. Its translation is CASSDEGAEQYF.

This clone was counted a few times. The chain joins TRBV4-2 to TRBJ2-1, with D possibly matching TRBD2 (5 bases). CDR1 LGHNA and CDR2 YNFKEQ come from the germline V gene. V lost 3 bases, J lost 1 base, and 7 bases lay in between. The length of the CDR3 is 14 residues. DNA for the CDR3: TGTGCCAGCAGCCACATAGCGTCCTACAATGAGCAGTTCTTC. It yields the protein CASSHIASYNEQFF.

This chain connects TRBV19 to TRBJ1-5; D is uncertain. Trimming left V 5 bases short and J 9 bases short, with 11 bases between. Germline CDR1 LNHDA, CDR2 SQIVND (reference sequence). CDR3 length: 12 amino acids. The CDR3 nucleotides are TGTGCCAGTAGTTCAAGAGCCAGGCCCCAGCATTTT. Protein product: CASSSRARPQHF.

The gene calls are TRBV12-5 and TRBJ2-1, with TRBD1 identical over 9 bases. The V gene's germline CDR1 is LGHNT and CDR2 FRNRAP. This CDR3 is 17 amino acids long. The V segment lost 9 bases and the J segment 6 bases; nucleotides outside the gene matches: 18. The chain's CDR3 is CARRQGGFKSWGNEQFF. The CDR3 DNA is TGTGCTAGAAGACAGGGGGGATTTAAATCATGGGGCAATGAGCAGTTCTTC.

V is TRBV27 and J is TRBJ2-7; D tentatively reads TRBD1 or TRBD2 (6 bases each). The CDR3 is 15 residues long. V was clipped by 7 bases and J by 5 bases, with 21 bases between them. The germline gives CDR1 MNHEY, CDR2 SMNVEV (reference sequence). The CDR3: CASKGPGARPHEQYF. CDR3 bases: TGTGCCAGCAAAGGCCCGGGGGCCCGTCCACACGAGCAGTACTTC.

The CDR3 nucleotides are TGCGCCAGCAGCTTAGGACTAGCGGGTCCAAGCACCGGGGAGCTGTTTTTT. Protein product: CASSLGLAGPSTGELFF. The chain employs TRBV5-1 and TRBJ2-2; 11 nucleotides align to TRBD2. Germline V lookup: CDR1 SGHRS, CDR2 YFSETQ. The V and J ends lost 2 bases and 4 bases, in that order; junction bases with no gene match: 7. The CDR3 extends over 17 amino acids. The full variable domain, its missing parts supplied by reference TRBV5-1 and TRBJ2-2, is KAGVTQTPRYLIKTRGQQVTLSCSPISGHRSVSWYQQTPGQGLQFLFEYFSETQRNKGNFPGRFSGRQFSNSRSEMNVSTLELGDSALYLCASSLGLAGPSTGELFFGEGSRLTVL.

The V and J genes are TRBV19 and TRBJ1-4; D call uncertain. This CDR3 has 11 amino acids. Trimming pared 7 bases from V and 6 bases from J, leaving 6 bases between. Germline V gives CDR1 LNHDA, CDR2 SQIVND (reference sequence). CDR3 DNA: TGTGCCAGTACCTCAGATGAAAAACTGTTTTTT. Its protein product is CASTSDEKLFF.

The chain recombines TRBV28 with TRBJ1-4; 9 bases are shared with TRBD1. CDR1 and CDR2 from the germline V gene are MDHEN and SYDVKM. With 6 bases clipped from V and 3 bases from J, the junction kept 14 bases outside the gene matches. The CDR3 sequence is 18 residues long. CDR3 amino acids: CASSPPWRTGVSNEKLFF. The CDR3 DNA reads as TGTGCCAGCAGCCCCCCGTGGAGGACAGGGGTATCTAATGAAAAACTGTTTTTT.